This passage covers 21 T cell receptor beta chains from one sample sequenced in a study of monozygotic twins with inflammatory bowel disease. TCRdb reprocessed the 5' RACE reads and keeps a single row for each CDR3 protein, giving no DNA. The sample data list 150,000 or so distinct CDR3 sequences. Sequencing was carried out using blood. The receptor set was obtained from a human donor with ulcerative colitis or Crohn's disease, or a healthy co-twin of an affected twin (not recorded which).

The chain employs TRBV13 and TRBJ1-4; the D call of TRBD1 rests on TCRdb alone, since no DNA is present to check it. This CDR3 region has 16 residues. CDR1 is PRHDT, CDR2 FYEKMQ, per germline (reference sequence). The CDR3 spells CASRTRGDSLNEKLFF.

The chain is built from TRBV6-1 and TRBJ1-4. The CDR3 runs to 14 residues. Germline-derived CDR1 and CDR2 are MNHNS and SASEGT. The CDR3 is CASSEDALNEKLFF.

The chain carries TRBV5-1 and TRBJ2-3; TCRdb picks TRBD1, but there is no DNA to check that call. The CDR3 covers 14 residues. Germline CDR1 and CDR2: SGHRS and YFSETQ. The chain's CDR3 is CASSLLQGTDTQYF.

The chain couples TRBV5-1 to TRBJ1-1; absent DNA, TCRdb's TRBD1 call cannot be checked. This CDR3 has 14 residues. The germline V gene has CDR1 SGHRS and CDR2 YFSETQ. The CDR3 is CASALQQGGTEAFF.

This rearrangement joins TRBV11-2 to TRBJ2-2. CDR3 length: 15 amino acids. Germline lookup yields CDR1 SGHAT and CDR2 FQNNGV. CDR3 protein: CASSPYGSNTGELFF.

This chain links TRBV5-1 with TRBJ2-2. From germline, CDR1 is SGHRS and CDR2 YFSETQ. The CDR3 loop spans 15 amino acids. CDR3 region: CASSLEAPNTGELFF.

This CDR3 reads CASSTRGDPYEQYF. This chain connects TRBV11-1 to TRBJ2-7. The length of the CDR3 is 14 residues. Per the germline V gene, CDR1 is SGHAT and CDR2 is FQDESV (reference sequence).

V usage is TRBV6-1 and J usage is TRBJ2-7. Germline V lookup: CDR1 MNHNS, CDR2 SASEGT. This CDR3 comprises 15 residues. CDR3 in amino acids: CASRTQREDTYEQYF.

V and J are TRBV11-2 and TRBJ2-2. The CDR3 runs 15 residues. From germline, CDR1 is SGHAT and CDR2 FQNNGV. The CDR3 sequence: CASSWVRANTGELFF. The whole variable domain, remainder taken from reference TRBV11-2 and TRBJ2-2, is EAGVAQSPRYKIIEKRQSVAFWCNPISGHATLYWYQQILGQGPKLLIQFQNNGVVDDSQLPKDRFSAERLKGVDSTLKIQPAKLEDSAVYLCASSWVRANTGELFFGEGSRLTVL.

CDR3 amino acids: CASSGRVTQYF. The genes are TRBV12-3 or TRBV12-4 and TRBJ2-5; absent DNA, TCRdb's TRBD1 call cannot be checked. This CDR3 is built from 11 residues.

This chain links TRBV30 with TRBJ2-2; TCRdb indicates TRBD1, and absent DNA this call remains unverified. Per germline, CDR1 GTSNPN and CDR2 SVGIG (reference sequence). The CDR3 length is 14 residues. This CDR3 is CAWSAHRDTGELFF.

V is TRBV4-1 and J is TRBJ1-5. The CDR3 is 15 residues long. Germline loops: CDR1 MGHRA, CDR2 YSYEKL. CDR3 sequence: CASSQDWVSNQPQHF.

The chain links TRBV20-1 to TRBJ2-1; TCRdb lists TRBD1, though no DNA is available to test this call. CDR3 size: 12 residues. Per the germline V gene, CDR1 is DFQATT and CDR2 is SNEGSKA (reference sequence). The CDR3 sequence: CSARGGDGEQFF.

V usage is TRBV27 and J usage is TRBJ2-1; the D call of TRBD1 rests on TCRdb alone, since no DNA is present to check it. Germline V gene sequence: CDR1 MNHEY, CDR2 SMNVEV (reference sequence). The CDR3 extends over 14 amino acids. The CDR3 reads CASSAGDGYNEQFF.

CDR3 protein: CASSTSGSRLNEQFF. The chain combines TRBV5-1 with TRBJ2-1; the D call from TCRdb, TRBD2, cannot be confirmed without DNA. Germline CDR1 reads SGHRS; CDR2 reads YFSETQ. The CDR3 runs to 15 residues. Based on the CDR3 plus reference TRBV5-1 and TRBJ2-1, the full variable domain is KAGVTQTPRYLIKTRGQQVTLSCSPISGHRSVSWYQQTPGQGLQFLFEYFSETQRNKGNFPGRFSGRQFSNSRSEMNVSTLELGDSALYLCASSTSGSRLNEQFFGPGTRLTVL.

The genes are TRBV7-9 and TRBJ2-7; TCRdb's assignment of TRBD1 cannot be checked, as there is no DNA. CDR1 SEHNR and CDR2 FQNEAQ come from the germline V gene (reference sequence). This CDR3 comprises 16 residues. CDR3 residues: CASSPGGGLVPYEQYF.

The gene calls are TRBV28 and TRBJ1-2; the TCRdb D gene call, TRBD1, has no DNA to confirm it. The CDR3 spans 21 residues. Per germline, CDR1 MDHEN and CDR2 SYDVKM. The CDR3 protein is CASSLFPVRGPGTGSSYGYTF.

The chain recombines TRBV10-3 with TRBJ2-7; TCRdb picks TRBD1, but there is no DNA to check that call. CDR1 ENHRY and CDR2 SYGVKD come from the germline V gene. There are 16 residues in the CDR3. The CDR3 is CAISVGTTIIPYEQYF.

The chain links TRBV6-5 to TRBJ2-6; the TRBD1 assignment by TCRdb is unverifiable without DNA. This CDR3 contains 17 residues. Germline V gene lookup returns CDR1 MNHEY and CDR2 SVGAGI. CDR3 sequence reads: CASSYSDRGTGANVLTF.

The rearrangement links TRBV20-1 to TRBJ1-1; TCRdb gives TRBD1 as the D gene, but with no DNA this cannot be confirmed. CDR3 length: 17 amino acids. Per the germline V gene, CDR1 is DFQATT and CDR2 is SNEGSKA (reference sequence). The CDR3 spells CSARALGQLFMNTEAFF.

The rearrangement joins TRBV7-9 to TRBJ1-4; without DNA, the TCRdb call of TRBD1 cannot be checked. Germline values: CDR1 SEHNR, CDR2 FQNEAQ (reference sequence). CDR3 length: 13 residues. This CDR3 is CASSPGSNEKLFF.